The next 9 T cell receptor beta chains were all read from a single sample in a study of Graves' ophthalmopathy and Graves' hyperthyroidism. CDR3 regions of TCR beta were amplified from RNA transcripts. After a first-round RT-PCR with HTBI primers, a second-round multiplex PCR was run. MiXCR, run by TCRdb on the multiplex PCR reads, gives a single entry per CDR3 protein. The sample carries 150,000 to 200,000 distinct CDR3 sequences, 30% to 45% recorded once. Sample: peripheral blood. These TCRs come from a woman aged 35 to 49 with Graves' ophthalmopathy.

This chain connects TRBV28 to TRBJ1-6; TRBD1 might be the D (5 bases). CDR3 length equals 14 residues. The V end was cut by 6 bases, the J end by 13 bases, with 19 bases between. Germline CDR1 and CDR2: MDHEN and SYDVKM. The CDR3 DNA reads as TGTGCCAGCAGGTCCGGGACTGTGGTCAACCCCCTCCACTTT. Translating it yields CASRSGTVVNPLHF.

This clonotype showed up many times. This chain connects TRBV19 to TRBJ2-7; possibly TRBD2 for D (6 bases). Germline CDR1 LNHDA, CDR2 SQIVND (reference sequence). This CDR3 comprises 13 residues. Deletions cut 1 base from V and 7 bases from J, with 11 bases between. The CDR3 coding sequence is TGTGCCAGTAGTATAGGGAGGGACCGGGAGCAGTACTTC. Translation: CASSIGRDREQYF. Filled out from reference TRBV19 and TRBJ2-7, the complete variable domain reads DGGITQSPKYLFRKEGQNVTLSCEQNLNHDAMYWYRQDPGQGLRLIYYSQIVNDFQKGDIAEGYSVSREKKESFPLTVTSAQKNPTAFYLCASSIGRDREQYFGPGTRLTVT.

Details on this clonotype: The junction shows a germline mismatch at one end, possibly a read error. The chain employs TRBV6-2 or TRBV6-3 and TRBJ1-2; 8 bases match TRBD1. Germline V gene data show CDR1 as MNHEY and CDR2 as SVGEGT. The CDR3 is 13 amino acids. This CDR3 reads CASSYGTGYGCTF. DNA of the CDR3: TGTGCCAGCAGTTACGGGACAGGCTATGGCTGCACCTTC.

V and J are TRBV6-2 or TRBV6-3 and TRBJ2-7; 14 positions agree with TRBD2. The germline CDR1 and CDR2 sequences are MNHEY and SVGEGT. V shed 10 bases and J 7 bases; nucleotides not matched to a gene: 9. The CDR3 is 14 residues long. CDR3 bases: TGTGCCACCAGGACTAGCGGGAGGCTGGGGGAGCAGTACTTC. Its translation: CATRTSGRLGEQYF.

This clonotype was observed at least ten times. The V call is TRBV3-1, the J call TRBJ2-7; D is perhaps TRBD2 (6 bases). Germline CDR1 reads LGHDT; CDR2 reads YNNKEL (reference sequence). V dropped 4 bases and J dropped 2 bases, with 15 bases sitting between them. This CDR3 comprises 15 residues. Written as DNA, the CDR3 is TGTGCCAGCAGCCCTCAGCGGGCCCCTACCTACGAGCAGTACTTC. This gives the protein CASSPQRAPTYEQYF.

This clonotype appeared many times. The chain links TRBV6-5 to TRBJ2-7, with D unclear. V dropped 4 bases and J dropped 1 base, with 8 bases sitting between them. Germline-derived CDR1 and CDR2 are MNHEY and SVGAGI. The CDR3 sequence is 13 residues long. CDR3: CASSFAESYEQYF. The CDR3 bases are TGTGCCAGCAGTTTCGCAGAGTCCTACGAGCAGTACTTC.

DNA for the CDR3: TGTGCCAGCAGCCCGGTGAAGGCAGAGACCCAGTACTTC. Translated, it gives CASSPVKAETQYF. This chain connects TRBV7-2 to TRBJ2-5; D not resolved. V was cut by 5 bases and J by 4 bases, with 11 bases left in between. CDR1 and CDR2 from the germline V gene are SGHTA and FQGNSA. The CDR3 has 13 amino acids.

This clonotype occurred many times. J is TRBJ1-6 and V is TRBV19, with a tentative D call TRBD1 (5 bases). Germline-derived CDR1 and CDR2 are LNHDA and SQIVND (reference sequence). The CDR3 has 15 residues. The V and J ends lost 4 bases and 7 bases respectively, with 14 bases between them. The CDR3 DNA sequence: TGTGCCAGTAGTAAGAAGACAGAGACAAATTCACCCCTCCACTTT. Its protein product is CASSKKTETNSPLHF.

The chain links TRBV30 to TRBJ2-5, with D uncertain. The CDR3 runs to 13 residues. Looked up from germline, CDR1 is GTSNPN and CDR2 is SVGIG (reference sequence). Trimming pared 0 bases from V and 2 bases from J, leaving 7 bases between. CDR3 nucleotides: TGTGCCTGGAGTGTCAATGGGCAAGAGACCCAGTACTTC. This encodes CAWSVNGQETQYF.